These 18 T cell receptor beta chains came from one sample sequenced in a study of beta chain features in type 1 diabetes. Of the isolated RNA, all was reverse transcribed, and so the sequenced material was expressed TCRB transcripts. Repertoires were generated with immunoSEQ multiplex PCR, while TCRdb's copy carries only in-frame clones and drops some. The sample records a few hundred thousand clones, over 8.5% being singletons. The specimen was naive CD4+ T cells from blood. The origin of the receptors is a woman between 18 and 29 years old in good health.

V usage is TRBV6-6 and J usage is TRBJ2-7; 8 nucleotides line up with TRBD1. The V segment lost 0 bases and the J segment 3 bases; nucleotides outside the gene matches: 4. The CDR3 length is 15 residues. CDR1 is MNHNY and CDR2 is SVGAGI in the germline V gene (reference sequence). The CDR3 DNA reads TGTGCCAGCAGTTACTCGACAGGGGCGATCTACGAGCAGTACTTC. Amino acids: CASSYSTGAIYEQYF.

This clone came up a few times. V usage is TRBV5-6 and J usage is TRBJ2-2; D remains ambiguous. V lost 1 base and J lost 7, with 11 bases in between. The CDR3 is 14 residues long. The germline gives CDR1 SGHDT, CDR2 YYEEEE. The CDR3 nucleotides are TGTGCCAGCAGCTTGTTGTGGTGGAGCGGGGAGCTGTTTTTT. The encoded protein is CASSLLWWSGELFF. The full variable domain, in which reference TRBV5-6 and TRBJ2-2 provide the parts outside the CDR3, is DAGVTQSPTHLIKTRGQQVTLRCSPKSGHDTVSWYQQALGQGPQFIFQYYEEEERQRGNFPDRFSGHQFPNYSSELNVNALLLGDSALYLCASSLLWWSGELFFGEGSRLTVL.

The V call is TRBV5-1, the J call TRBJ2-2; 9 nucleotides agree with TRBD2. Germline loops: CDR1 SGHRS, CDR2 YFSETQ. This CDR3 spans 18 amino acids. V shed 1 base and J 2 bases; nucleotides not matched to a gene: 9. CDR3 sequence (DNA): TGCGCCAGCAGCTTGAGTAGTAGCGGGAGCTCCAACACCGGGGAGCTGTTTTTT. Its translation is CASSLSSSGSSNTGELFF.

The chain links TRBV19 to TRBJ2-3, with a possible D match to TRBD1 (6 bases). Germline V CDR1 and CDR2: LNHDA, SQIVND (reference sequence). The CDR3 length is 13 residues. V lost 7 bases to trimming and J lost 5 bases, with 13 bases between them. The CDR3 nucleotides are TGTGCCAGTAAGGGGCAGGGGTTAGATACGCAGTATTTT. This encodes CASKGQGLDTQYF.

This clone turned up a few times. This CDR3 is also generated by other DNA sequences in the sample. V usage is TRBV6-6 and J usage is TRBJ2-1; D uncertain. Trimming cost V 6 bases and J 4 bases, with 4 bases left between them. CDR1 is MNHNY, CDR2 SVGAGI, per germline (reference sequence). The CDR3 runs 11 residues. CDR3 nucleotide sequence: TGTGCCAGCAGCCTGTACAATGAGCAGTTCTTC. Encoded protein: CASSLYNEQFF.

This clone was counted between two and nine times. The genes are TRBV5-1 and TRBJ1-2; D uncertain. The CDR3 contains 15 residues. The V and J ends lost 6 bases and 2 bases respectively, with 17 bases between them. Germline assignment: CDR1 SGHRS and CDR2 YFSETQ. The CDR3 DNA follows: TGCGCCAGCACCCCCCGAGGAGAACTAAACTATGGCTACACCTTC. Translation gives CASTPRGELNYGYTF.

V and J are TRBV5-1 and TRBJ2-3; 7 bases are a match to TRBD2. The ends lost 7 bases at V and 4 bases at J; junction bases unmatched: 9. This CDR3 contains 14 residues. Per germline, CDR1 SGHRS and CDR2 YFSETQ. CDR3 sequence (DNA): TGCGCCAGCGCCGGCGGCGGGAGCTCAGATACGCAGTATTTT. Protein product: CASAGGGSSDTQYF.

The V gene is TRBV5-1, the J gene TRBJ1-2; D perhaps matches TRBD1 (6 bases). Germline assignment: CDR1 SGHRS and CDR2 YFSETQ. V was shortened by 2 bases and J by 6 bases, with 8 bases between the two germline ends. The CDR3 consists of 12 residues. CDR3 nucleotide sequence: TGCGCCAGCAGCTTTGAGGGGGATGGCTACACCTTC. This codes for CASSFEGDGYTF. The whole variable domain, remainder taken from reference TRBV5-1 and TRBJ1-2, is KAGVTQTPRYLIKTRGQQVTLSCSPISGHRSVSWYQQTPGQGLQFLFEYFSETQRNKGNFPGRFSGRQFSNSRSEMNVSTLELGDSALYLCASSFEGDGYTFGSGTRLTVV.

This chain links TRBV30 with TRBJ1-2; D unresolved. The ends were cut back, 0 bases at V and 8 bases at J, with 10 bases in the middle. Germline CDR1 GTSNPN, CDR2 SVGIG (reference sequence). This CDR3 contains 12 residues. CDR3 residues: CAWSVLPGGYTF. Here the CDR3 DNA reads TGTGCCTGGAGTGTACTTCCGGGGGGCTACACCTTC.

This clone turned up a few times. The gene calls are TRBV2 and TRBJ1-1, with D perhaps TRBD1 (5 bases). This CDR3 is 13 amino acids long. The germline V gene has CDR1 SNHLY and CDR2 FYNNEI. V gave up 2 bases and J gave up 6 bases, with 10 bases separating them. The CDR3 bases are TGTGCCAGCAGTGAACAGGGTCTCGCTGAAGCTTTCTTT. Translated: CASSEQGLAEAFF.

The CDR3 sequence: CASSTGTGTLKQYF. The CDR3 bases are TGTGCCAGTAGCACCGGGACAGGAACTCTCAAGCAGTACTTC. The V call is TRBV19, the J call TRBJ2-7; 8 nucleotides line up with TRBD1. The CDR3 has 14 amino acids. J was trimmed by 8 bases and V by 6 bases; bases with no gene match: 12. In germline, CDR1 is LNHDA, CDR2 SQIVND (reference sequence).

This clone turned up a few times. The chain combines TRBV5-1 with TRBJ1-1, with D uncertain. The CDR3 runs 15 residues. V shed 4 bases and J shed 4 bases, with 17 bases lying between them. CDR1 and CDR2 from the germline V gene are SGHRS and YFSETQ. The CDR3 protein is CASSLGRFRGTEAFF. CDR3 bases: TGCGCCAGCAGCCTAGGACGGTTTCGGGGCACTGAAGCTTTCTTT.

This clone has a count of ten or more. The chain uses TRBV9 and TRBJ2-2; D possibly corresponds to TRBD2 (5 bases). There are 14 residues in the CDR3. Germline CDR1 is SGDLS and CDR2 is YYNGEE. Trimming stripped 2 bases from V and 7 bases from J, with 12 bases between. The chain's CDR3 is CASSVPGAGGELFF. The CDR3 nucleotides read TGTGCCAGCAGCGTTCCGGGTGCGGGCGGGGAGCTGTTTTTT.

This clone was seen only a few times. The chain links TRBV14 to TRBJ1-1; D is undetermined. The CDR3 loop spans 17 amino acids. Trimming stripped 0 bases from V and 0 bases from J, with 14 bases between. CDR1 and CDR2 from the germline V gene are SGHDN and FVKESK. CDR3 loop: CASSQDQSVRVNTEAFF. As DNA, the CDR3 is TGTGCCAGCAGCCAAGATCAATCGGTTCGAGTGAACACTGAAGCTTTCTTT.

The chain recombines TRBV5-4 with TRBJ2-7; no reliable D call. V lost 4 bases, J lost 0 bases, and 5 bases lay in between. The CDR3 length is 12 residues. Germline CDR1 is SGHNT and CDR2 is YYREEE (reference sequence). This CDR3 is CASSRLSYEQYF. The CDR3 coding sequence is TGTGCCAGCAGCCGACTCTCCTACGAGCAGTACTTC.

The table lists this clone with many counts. This rearrangement joins TRBV19 to TRBJ2-5; tentative D call: TRBD2 (6 bases). The CDR3 contains 14 residues. Trimming stripped 3 bases from V and 1 base from J, with 9 bases between. Per germline, CDR1 LNHDA and CDR2 SQIVND (reference sequence). The CDR3 spells CASSMELAQETQYF. CDR3 sequence (DNA): TGTGCCAGTAGTATGGAACTAGCCCAAGAGACCCAGTACTTC. Complete variable domain (other parts from reference TRBV19 and TRBJ2-5): DGGITQSPKYLFRKEGQNVTLSCEQNLNHDAMYWYRQDPGQGLRLIYYSQIVNDFQKGDIAEGYSVSREKKESFPLTVTSAQKNPTAFYLCASSMELAQETQYFGPGTRLLVL.

The chain joins TRBV6-5 to TRBJ2-1; D uncertain. The CDR3 totals 16 residues. Germline CDR1 MNHEY, CDR2 SVGAGI. V was pared by 2 bases and J by 5 bases, with 16 bases between. CDR3 nucleotide sequence: TGTGCCAGCAGTTACAGGCGGCCTCGGATGAACAATGAGCAGTTCTTC. Encoded protein: CASSYRRPRMNNEQFF.

This clone was found a few times. This chain connects TRBV6-5 to TRBJ2-7, with 9 bases that match TRBD1. The CDR3 runs 14 residues. V gave up 7 bases and J gave up 4 bases; unmatched junction bases: 8. Germline V gene lookup returns CDR1 MNHEY and CDR2 SVGAGI. The CDR3 DNA reads as TGTGCCAGCACTCAGGGGGGACAGGGATACGAGCAGTACTTC. Translated: CASTQGGQGYEQYF.